The source of this T cell receptor (beta chain) is a study of T cell responses to AZD1222 COVID-19 vaccine. Trimming pared 5 bases from V and 2 bases from J, leaving 12 bases between. The CDR3 loop spans 13 amino acids. Germline V gene lookup returns CDR1 GTSNPN and CDR2 SVGIG (reference sequence). Investigators merged groups given second doses at roughly 4 or roughly 12 weeks. Sequencing used immunoSEQ multiplex PCR; TCRdb keeps in-frame clones, though not all of them. The sample consists of 190,000 or so clones, roughly nine tenths of them appearing once. This receptor was obtained from an adult who received the AZD1222 COVID-19 vaccine. Sequenced here: peripheral blood, sampled 28 days after the second AZD1222 dose. The V gene is TRBV30, the J gene TRBJ1-2; no firm D call. In DNA, the CDR3 is TGTGCCTGGGGTCTCGGTCAGAACTATGGCTACACCTTC. It encodes CAWGLGQNYGYTF.